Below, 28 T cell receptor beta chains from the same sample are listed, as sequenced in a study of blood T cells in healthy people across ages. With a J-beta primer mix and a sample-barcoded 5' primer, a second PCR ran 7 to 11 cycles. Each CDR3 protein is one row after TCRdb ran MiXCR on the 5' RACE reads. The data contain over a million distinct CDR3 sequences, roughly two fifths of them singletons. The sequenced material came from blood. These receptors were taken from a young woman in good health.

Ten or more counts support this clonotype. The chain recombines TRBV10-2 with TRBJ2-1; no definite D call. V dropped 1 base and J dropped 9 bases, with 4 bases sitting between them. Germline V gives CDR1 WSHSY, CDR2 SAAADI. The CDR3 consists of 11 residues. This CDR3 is CASSEFAEQFF. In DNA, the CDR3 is TGCGCCAGCAGTGAGTTTGCTGAGCAGTTCTTC.

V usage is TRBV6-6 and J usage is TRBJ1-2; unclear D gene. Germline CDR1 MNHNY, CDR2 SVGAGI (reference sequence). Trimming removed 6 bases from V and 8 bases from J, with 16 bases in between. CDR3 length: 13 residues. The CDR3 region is CASSTPRGSGYTF. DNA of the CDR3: TGTGCCAGCAGCACGCCCCGGGGTTCAGGCTACACCTTC.

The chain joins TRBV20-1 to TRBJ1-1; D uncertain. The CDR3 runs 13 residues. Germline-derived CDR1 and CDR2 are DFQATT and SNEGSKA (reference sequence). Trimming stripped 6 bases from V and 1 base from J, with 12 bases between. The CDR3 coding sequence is TGCAGTGCCACGCGGTCAGCGAACACTGAAGCTTTCTTT. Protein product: CSATRSANTEAFF.

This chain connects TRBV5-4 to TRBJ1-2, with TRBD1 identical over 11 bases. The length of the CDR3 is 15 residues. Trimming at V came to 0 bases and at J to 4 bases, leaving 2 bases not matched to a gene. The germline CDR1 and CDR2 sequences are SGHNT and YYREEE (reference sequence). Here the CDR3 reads CASSLEGTGGYGYTF. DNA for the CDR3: TGTGCCAGCAGCTTGGAAGGGACAGGGGGCTATGGCTACACCTTC.

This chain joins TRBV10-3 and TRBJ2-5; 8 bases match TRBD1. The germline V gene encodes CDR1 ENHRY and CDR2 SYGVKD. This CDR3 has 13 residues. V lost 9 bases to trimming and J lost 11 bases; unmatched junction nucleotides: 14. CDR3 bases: TGTGCCATAGAGGGACAGGCTGACAATGAGCAGTACTTC. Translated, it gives CAIEGQADNEQYF.

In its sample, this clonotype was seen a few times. The CDR3 bases are TGCGCCAGCAGCCAAGCTAGGACTAGCGGGGGCCCAGATACGCAGTATTTT. Encoded protein: CASSQARTSGGPDTQYF. The chain carries TRBV4-3 and TRBJ2-3; 13 bases are shared with TRBD2. V gave up 1 base and J gave up 4 bases; unmatched junction bases: 5. The CDR3 has 17 amino acids. Germline CDR1 and CDR2: LGHNA and YSLEER.

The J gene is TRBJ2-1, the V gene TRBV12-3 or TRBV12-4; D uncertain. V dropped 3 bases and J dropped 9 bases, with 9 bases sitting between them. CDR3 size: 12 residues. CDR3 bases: TGTGCCAGCAGTTTTATGGTTTCTGAGCAGTTCTTC. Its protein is CASSFMVSEQFF.

CDR3 region: CSASNYLGGGYTF. The CDR3 nucleotides read TGCAGTGCTAGCAACTATTTGGGGGGCGGCTACACCTTC. The chain links TRBV20-1 to TRBJ1-2, with a tentative D call TRBD1 (6 bases). V was cut by 3 bases and J by 8 bases, with 16 bases left in between. Germline V gene sequence: CDR1 DFQATT, CDR2 SNEGSKA (reference sequence). This CDR3 has 13 amino acids.

The CDR3 DNA sequence: TGTGCCAGCAGCCCCCTCCCGGGGGCTTACAATGAGCAGTTCTTC. It specifies CASSPLPGAYNEQFF. The chain is built from TRBV3-1 and TRBJ2-1, with D perhaps TRBD1 or TRBD2 (6 bases each). The CDR3 runs 15 residues. The V and J ends lost 4 bases and 4 bases respectively, with 14 bases between them. Germline CDR1 LGHDT, CDR2 YNNKEL (reference sequence).

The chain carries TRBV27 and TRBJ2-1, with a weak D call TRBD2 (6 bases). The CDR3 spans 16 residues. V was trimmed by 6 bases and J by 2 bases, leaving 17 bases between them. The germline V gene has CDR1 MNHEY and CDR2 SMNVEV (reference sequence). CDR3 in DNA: TGTGCCAGCAGGCCTAGCAGGAGGGCAACCTACAATGAGCAGTTCTTC. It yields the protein CASRPSRRATYNEQFF.

CDR3 residues: CASGLARAGGGPGNEQFF. The CDR3 region has the DNA TGTGCTAGTGGTTTGGCCCGGGCTGGGGGGGGGCCTGGGAATGAGCAGTTCTTC. V usage is TRBV12-5 and J usage is TRBJ2-1, with D perhaps TRBD2 (7 bases). V dropped 1 base and J dropped 7 bases, with 23 bases sitting between them. Germline CDR1 is LGHNT and CDR2 is FRNRAP. The CDR3 covers 18 residues. Combining the CDR3 with reference TRBV12-5 and TRBJ2-1 gives the whole variable domain DARVTQTPRHKVTEMGQEVTMRCQPILGHNTVFWYRQTMMQGLELLAYFRNRAPLDDSGMPKDRFSAEMPDATLATLKIQPSEPRDSAVYFCASGLARAGGGPGNEQFFGPGTRLTVL.

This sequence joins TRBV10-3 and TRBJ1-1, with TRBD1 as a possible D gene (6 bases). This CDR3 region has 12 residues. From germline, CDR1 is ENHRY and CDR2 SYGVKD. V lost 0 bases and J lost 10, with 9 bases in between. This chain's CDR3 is CAISESGGGAFF. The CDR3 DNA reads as TGTGCCATCAGTGAGTCAGGGGGGGGAGCTTTCTTT.

CDR3 sequence: CASSYSNPGGYGYTF. DNA of the CDR3: TGTGCCAGCAGTTACTCGAACCCAGGGGGCTATGGCTACACCTTC. The gene calls are TRBV6-6 and TRBJ1-2; 7 bases map to TRBD1. The V segment lost 0 bases and the J segment 4 bases; nucleotides outside the gene matches: 5. Germline V gene sequence: CDR1 MNHNY, CDR2 SVGAGI (reference sequence). There are 15 residues in the CDR3.

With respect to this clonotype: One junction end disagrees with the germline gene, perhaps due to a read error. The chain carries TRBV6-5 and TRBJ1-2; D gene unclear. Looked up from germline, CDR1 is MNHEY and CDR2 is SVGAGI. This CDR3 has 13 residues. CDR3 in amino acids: CASSDSTAYGYTF. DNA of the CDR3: TGTGCCAGCAGTGACTCGACGGCTTATGGCTACACCTTC.

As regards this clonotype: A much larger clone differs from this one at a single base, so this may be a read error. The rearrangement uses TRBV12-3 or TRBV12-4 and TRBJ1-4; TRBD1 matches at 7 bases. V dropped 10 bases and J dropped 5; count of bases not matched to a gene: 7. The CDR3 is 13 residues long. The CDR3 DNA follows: TGTGCCACCAGGGACAGCTCAAATGAAAAACTGTTTTTT. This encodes CATRDSSNEKLFF.

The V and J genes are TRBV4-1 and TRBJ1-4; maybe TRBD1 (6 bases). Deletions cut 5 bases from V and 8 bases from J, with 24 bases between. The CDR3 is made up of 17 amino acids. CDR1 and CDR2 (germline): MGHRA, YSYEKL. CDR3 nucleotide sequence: TGCGCCAGCAGCAAGATCTACACACGCAGGGGAGGGGAAAAACTGTTTTTT. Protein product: CASSKIYTRRGGEKLFF.

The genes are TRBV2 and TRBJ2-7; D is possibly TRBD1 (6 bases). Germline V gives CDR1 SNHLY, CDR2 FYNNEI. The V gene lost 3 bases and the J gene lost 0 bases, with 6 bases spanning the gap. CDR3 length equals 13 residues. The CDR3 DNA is TGTGCCAGCAGTGAGGACAGCTCCTACGAGCAGTACTTC. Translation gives CASSEDSSYEQYF. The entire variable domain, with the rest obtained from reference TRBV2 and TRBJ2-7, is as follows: EPEVTQTPSHQVTQMGQEVILRCVPISNHLYFYWYRQILGQKVEFLVSFYNNEISEKSEIFDDQFSVERPDGSNFTLKIRSTKLEDSAMYFCASSEDSSYEQYFGPGTRLTVT.

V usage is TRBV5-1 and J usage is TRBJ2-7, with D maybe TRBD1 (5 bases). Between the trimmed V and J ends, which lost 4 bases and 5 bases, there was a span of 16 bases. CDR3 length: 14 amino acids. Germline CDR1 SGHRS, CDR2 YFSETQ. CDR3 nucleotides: TGCGCCAGCAGCGTGGACACGGACATGAACGAGCAGTACTTC. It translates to CASSVDTDMNEQYF. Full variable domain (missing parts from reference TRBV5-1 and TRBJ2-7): KAGVTQTPRYLIKTRGQQVTLSCSPISGHRSVSWYQQTPGQGLQFLFEYFSETQRNKGNFPGRFSGRQFSNSRSEMNVSTLELGDSALYLCASSVDTDMNEQYFGPGTRLTVT.

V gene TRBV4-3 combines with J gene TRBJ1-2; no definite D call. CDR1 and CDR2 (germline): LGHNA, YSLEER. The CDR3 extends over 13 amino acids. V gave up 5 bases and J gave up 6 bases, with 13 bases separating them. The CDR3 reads CASSLGPHHGYTF. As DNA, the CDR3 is TGCGCCAGCAGCTTAGGACCGCACCATGGCTACACCTTC.

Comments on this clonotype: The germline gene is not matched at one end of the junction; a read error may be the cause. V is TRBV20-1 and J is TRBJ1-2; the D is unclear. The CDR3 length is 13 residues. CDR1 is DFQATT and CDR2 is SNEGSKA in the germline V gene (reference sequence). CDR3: CSDRPTTAYGYTF. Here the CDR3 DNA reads TGCAGTGATAGACCGACTACCGCTTATGGCTACACCTTC.

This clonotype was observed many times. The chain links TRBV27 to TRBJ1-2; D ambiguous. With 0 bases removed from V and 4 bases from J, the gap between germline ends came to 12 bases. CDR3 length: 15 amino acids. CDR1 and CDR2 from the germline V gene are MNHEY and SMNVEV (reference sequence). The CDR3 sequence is CASSLSQRAFYGYTF. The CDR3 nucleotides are TGTGCCAGCAGTTTATCACAGCGGGCTTTCTATGGCTACACCTTC.

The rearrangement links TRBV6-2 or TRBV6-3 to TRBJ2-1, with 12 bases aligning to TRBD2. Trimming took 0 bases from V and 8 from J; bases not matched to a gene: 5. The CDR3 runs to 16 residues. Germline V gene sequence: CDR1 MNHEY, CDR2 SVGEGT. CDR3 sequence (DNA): TGTGCCAGCAGTTACTCGTCTAGCGGGAGGGTCCATGAGCAGTTCTTC. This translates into CASSYSSSGRVHEQFF.

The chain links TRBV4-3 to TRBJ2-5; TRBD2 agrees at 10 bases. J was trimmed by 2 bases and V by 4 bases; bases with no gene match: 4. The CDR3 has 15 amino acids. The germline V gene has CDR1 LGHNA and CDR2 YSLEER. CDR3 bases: TGCGCCAGCAGCCGGGGACTAGCGAGACAAGAGACCCAGTACTTC. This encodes CASSRGLARQETQYF.

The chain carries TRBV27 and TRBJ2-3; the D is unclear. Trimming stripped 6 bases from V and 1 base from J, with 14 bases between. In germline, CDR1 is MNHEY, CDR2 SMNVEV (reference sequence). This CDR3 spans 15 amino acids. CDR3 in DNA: TGTGCCAGCAGCCCCTGGGCGGCGGGCACAGATACGCAGTATTTT. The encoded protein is CASSPWAAGTDTQYF.

The CDR3 DNA reads as TGTGCCAGCAGTTTAGCGATAGGCTACGAGCAGTACTTC. This sequence encodes CASSLAIGYEQYF. The chain couples TRBV12-3 or TRBV12-4 to TRBJ2-7, with D unclear. V lost 0 bases and J lost 3, with 6 bases in between. The CDR3 spans 13 residues.

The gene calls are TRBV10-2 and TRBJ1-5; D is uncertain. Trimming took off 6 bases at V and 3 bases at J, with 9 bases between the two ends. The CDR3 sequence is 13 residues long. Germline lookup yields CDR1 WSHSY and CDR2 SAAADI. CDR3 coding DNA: TGCGCCAGCAGGGGAGGGCACAATCAGCCCCAGCATTTT. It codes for CASRGGHNQPQHF.

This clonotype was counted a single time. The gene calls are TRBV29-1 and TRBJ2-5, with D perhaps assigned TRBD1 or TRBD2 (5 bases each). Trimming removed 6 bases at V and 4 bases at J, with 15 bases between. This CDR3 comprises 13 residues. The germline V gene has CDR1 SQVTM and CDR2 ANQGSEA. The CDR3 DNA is TGCAGCGTCCGCGTTGGGGGTCTAGAGACCCAGTACTTC. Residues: CSVRVGGLETQYF.

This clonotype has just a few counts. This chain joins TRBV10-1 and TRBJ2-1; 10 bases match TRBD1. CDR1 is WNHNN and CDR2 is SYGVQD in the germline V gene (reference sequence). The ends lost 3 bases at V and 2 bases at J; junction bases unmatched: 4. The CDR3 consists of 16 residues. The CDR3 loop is CASSESDRGPYNEQFF. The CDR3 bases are TGCGCCAGCAGTGAAAGTGACAGGGGGCCCTACAATGAGCAGTTCTTC.